This TCR beta chain was obtained from a study of early T cells in non-severe SARS-CoV-2 infection. The CDR3 covers 15 residues. With 5 bases removed from V and 5 bases from J, the gap between germline ends came to 17 bases. The germline CDR1 and CDR2 sequences are SGHVS and FQNEAQ. TCRdb reprocessed the 5' RACE reads with MiXCR, giving one entry per CDR3 protein. The sample comprises 60,000 or so distinct CDR3 sequences, roughly an eighth of which are singletons, and more than 1.2% rests with the top ten. The chain links TRBV7-8 to TRBJ2-3; D is possibly TRBD1 or TRBD2 (5 bases each). This receptor was obtained from an adult who was a healthcare worker with PCR-confirmed SARS-CoV-2 infection or an uninfected control (not recorded which). The sample here was whole blood, taken at baseline. In DNA form, the CDR3 reads TGTGCCAGCAGCATACTACGGGACCCACTAGATACGCAGTATTTT. It codes for CASSILRDPLDTQYF.